The rows below give T cell receptor beta chains drawn from one sample of a study of human T cells and chemical hapten exposure. TCRdb recomputed calls from the RACE reads with MiXCR, one row per CDR3 protein. The sample includes approximately 59,000 distinct CDR3 sequences, about 5.7% of them seen just once. What was sequenced was whole blood. The receptors derive from a female donor in good health. Some clones in this sample may be carry-over from other donors' samples. CDR3s include the opening cysteine and the closing phenylalanine or tryptophan. Fields, in order: clone size, V gene, D gene, J gene, CDR3 DNA, CDR3 protein. A D gene is named only where the DNA matches it firmly. A clone size is listed for some rows: how often the clone was seen (once, few, many), or a class if it is expanded.

>.|TRBV15|.|TRBJ2-5
TGTGCCACCAGCAGAGAGGCCCAAGAGACCCAGTGCTTC
CATSREAQETQCF
>many|TRBV2|.|TRBJ2-7
TGTGCCAGCAGTTCGCTGTCCTACGAGCAGTACTTC
CASSSLSYEQYF
>few|TRBV3-1|.|TRBJ2-1
TGTGCCAGCAGCTCCCCCTTAAGGGCCCTGGGAAATGAGCAGTTCTTC
CASSSPLRALGNEQFF
>.|TRBV12-3/TRBV12-4|.|TRBJ1-1
TGTGCCAGCAGTTTAGCGCGCGCTGCCACCGGTGAAGCTTTCTTT
CASSLARAATGEAFF
>.|TRBV6-1|.|TRBJ2-3
TGTGCCAGCAGTGAATATAGGGGCGGGAGCACAGATACGCAGTATTTT
CASSEYRGGSTDTQYF
>many|TRBV4-1|.|TRBJ2-1
TGCGCCAGCAGCCCCGCCTCCTACAATGAGCAGTTCTTC
CASSPASYNEQFF
>few|TRBV6-5|.|TRBJ2-6
TGTGCCAGCAGTTACAGCCTAGCGTCTGGGGCCAACGTCCTGACTTTC
CASSYSLASGANVLTF
>many|TRBV6-6|TRBD1|TRBJ2-7
TGTGCCAGCAGTTCCCCCGGACAGGGTTCCTACGAGCAGTACTTC
CASSSPGQGSYEQYF
>few|TRBV29-1|.|TRBJ2-1
TGCAGCGTTGTTGAGCGGGACACCTACAATGAGCAGTTCTTC
CSVVERDTYNEQFF
>many|TRBV7-2|.|TRBJ2-1
TGTGCCAGCAGCGAAAGAACTAGATACAATGAGCAGTTCTTC
CASSERTRYNEQFF
>many|TRBV28|TRBD2|TRBJ2-3
TGTGCCAGCGGCCTGACTAGCGGGAGACCAGATACGCAGTATTTT
CASGLTSGRPDTQYF
>many|TRBV2|.|TRBJ2-6
TGTGCCAGCAGTGACAAGGGTTCCTCTGGGGCCAACGTCCTGACTTTC
CASSDKGSSGANVLTF
>few|TRBV7-2|TRBD1|TRBJ1-1
TGTGCCAGCAGCATTGGACAGGGGAGGACCACTGAAGCTTTCTTT
CASSIGQGRTTEAFF
>many|TRBV20-1|TRBD2|TRBJ2-7
TGCAGTGCTGATCTAGCGGGAGGGCGCTACGAGCAGTACTTC
CSADLAGGRYEQYF
>many|TRBV3-1|TRBD1|TRBJ2-1
TGTGCCAGCAGCCCAACTCGAGACACAGGGGCGGAGCAGTTCTTC
CASSPTRDTGAEQFF
>.|TRBV20-1|.|TRBJ1-5
TGCAGTGCTCCCGGAAACAATCAGCCCCAGCATTTT
CSAPGNNQPQHF
>medium-sized|TRBV4-1|TRBD2|TRBJ2-1
TGCGCCAGCAGCCAAGCACTAGCGGGAGAATACGAGCAGTTCTTC
CASSQALAGEYEQFF